The entry below gives a single T cell receptor (beta chain) sequence along with its context. This sample is drawn from a study of blood T cell repertoires in COVID-19. Study information: Specimens from acute and convalescent COVID-19 originated in the United States, Italy and Spain. T cells, B-cell-depleted T cells, or PBMCs supplied cDNA or gDNA.

As handled by the study authors: From reference gene primer amplification, estimates of nucleated cell counts were derived. Only in-frame clones appear in the TCRdb table, and some are missing; sequencing was by immunoSEQ multiplex PCR. D and trimming were read from the DNA, whereas the V and J calls and clone size are those reported in that table. The repertoire holds more than 90,000 clones, roughly 85% seen once, with approximately 1.3% in the top ten. CDR1 and CDR2 from the germline V gene are SGHTA and FQGTGA. The CDR3 has 18 residues. Trimming at V came to 1 base and at J to 3 bases, leaving 8 bases not matched to a gene.

Sequenced sample: peripheral blood. The TCR was taken from a man aged 35 to 55 with acute or convalescent COVID-19. The chain employs TRBV7-3 and TRBJ2-1; 11 nucleotides line up with TRBD1. CDR3 sequence (DNA): TGTGCCAGCAGCTTAAAAGGACAGGGGGCTGCCGGCTACAATGAGCAGTTCTTC. This codes for CASSLKGQGAAGYNEQFF.